A single sample gave rise to the 16 T cell receptor beta chains below, sequenced in a study of blood T cell repertoires in COVID-19. TCRdb's copy holds only in-frame clones and misses some; the assay was immunoSEQ multiplex PCR. The sample has over 60,000 clones, roughly 84% seen once; the top ten hold 12%. The sample taken for sequencing was peripheral blood. The source of these receptors is a human donor in a cohort sampled during active COVID-19.

The chain has TRBV19 and TRBJ2-6; D perhaps matches TRBD1 (5 bases). CDR3 length: 18 amino acids. Trimming cost V 3 bases and J 0 bases, with 15 bases left between them. CDR1 LNHDA and CDR2 SQIVND come from the germline V gene (reference sequence). The CDR3 nucleotides are TGTGCCAGTAGTATTCTGTTGGACACCCTCTCTGGGGCCAACGTCCTGACTTTC. Residues: CASSILLDTLSGANVLTF.

The gene calls are TRBV5-1 and TRBJ2-1; 7 bases are a match to TRBD1. Losses at the gene ends were 4 bases for V and 0 bases for J; bases not matched to a gene: 4. The CDR3 has 15 amino acids. CDR1 and CDR2 from the germline V gene are SGHRS and YFSETQ. In DNA, the CDR3 is TGCGCCAGCAGCCAAGGGACAGTCTCCTACAATGAGCAGTTCTTC. This sequence encodes CASSQGTVSYNEQFF.

The rearrangement joins TRBV5-1 to TRBJ2-7, with 11 bases that match TRBD2. CDR3 length equals 15 residues. The V segment lost 4 bases and the J segment 6 bases; nucleotides outside the gene matches: 9. The germline gives CDR1 SGHRS, CDR2 YFSETQ. CDR3 DNA: TGCGCCAGCAGCAACCAACTAGCGGGAGTCGGCGAGCAGTACTTC. Protein sequence: CASSNQLAGVGEQYF.

For this clone: Other DNA variants within this sample encode the same CDR3. The chain is built from TRBV15 and TRBJ2-5; no firm D call. The CDR3 is 14 residues long. Germline loops: CDR1 LNHNV, CDR2 YYDKDF (reference sequence). V was shortened by 0 bases and J by 4 bases, with 9 bases between the two germline ends. CDR3 amino acids: CATSRDRAGETQYF. The CDR3, as DNA: TGTGCCACCAGCAGAGATCGAGCCGGAGAGACCCAGTACTTC.

The chain employs TRBV10-3 and TRBJ2-6; 10 nucleotides line up with TRBD1. CDR1 is ENHRY and CDR2 is SYGVKD in the germline V gene. The CDR3 runs 18 residues. V dropped 10 bases and J dropped 4; count of bases not matched to a gene: 16. The CDR3 DNA follows: TGTGCCACCTCCCCCAGGGACAGGGGTTTAGCGGGGGCCAACGTCCTGACTTTC. Translation: CATSPRDRGLAGANVLTF.

This clone was counted between two and nine times. V gene TRBV24-1 combines with J gene TRBJ1-4, with 8 bases lining up with TRBD1. CDR1 and CDR2 from the germline V gene are KGHDR and SFDVKD. The CDR3 has 15 residues. The ends lost 4 bases at V and 8 bases at J; junction bases unmatched: 8. CDR3 sequence: CATSEGTGLGEKLFF. The CDR3 DNA sequence: TGTGCCACCAGTGAAGGGACAGGTCTCGGGGAAAAACTGTTTTTT.

This clone was detected only a few times. The chain links TRBV6-5 to TRBJ1-6; 11 nucleotides agree with TRBD1. The CDR3 length is 14 residues. Per the germline V gene, CDR1 is MNHEY and CDR2 is SVGAGI. V lost 6 bases to trimming and J lost 6 bases; unmatched junction nucleotides: 1. CDR3 protein: CASRGQGGNSPLHF. The DNA of the CDR3 is TGTGCCAGCAGGGGACAGGGGGGTAATTCACCCCTCCACTTT.

The chain recombines TRBV5-1 with TRBJ2-1, with TRBD2 identical over 7 bases. V shed 0 bases and J 4 bases; nucleotides not matched to a gene: 4. Germline V gives CDR1 SGHRS, CDR2 YFSETQ. The CDR3 consists of 15 residues. As DNA, the CDR3 is TGCGCCAGCAGCTTGGTTAGCGGGTCTTACAATGAGCAGTTCTTC. It is translated as CASSLVSGSYNEQFF.

This chain joins TRBV9 and TRBJ1-1; possible D gene TRBD1, 6 bases. The germline CDR1 and CDR2 sequences are SGDLS and YYNGEE. V was cut by 4 bases and J by 5 bases, with 21 bases left in between. This CDR3 comprises 16 residues. CDR3 in DNA: TGTGCCAGCAGCCCCCGCCCTGACAGGCGCGGGACTGAAGCTTTCTTT. The encoded protein is CASSPRPDRRGTEAFF.

Comments on this clone: Other DNA sequences within the sample encode an identical CDR3. The V call is TRBV5-1, the J call TRBJ2-7; D is undetermined. This CDR3 comprises 13 residues. Germline loops: CDR1 SGHRS, CDR2 YFSETQ. V dropped 0 bases and J dropped 4 bases, with 8 bases sitting between them. This chain's CDR3 is CASSLGPGYEQYF. DNA of the CDR3: TGCGCCAGCAGCTTGGGCCCGGGTTACGAGCAGTACTTC.

This clone was recorded only once. V gene TRBV3-1 (or the pseudogene TRBV3-2) combines with J gene TRBJ1-6; 9 bases agree with TRBD1. The CDR3 loop spans 17 amino acids. Germline-derived CDR1 and CDR2 are LGHDT and YNNKEL (reference sequence). V was clipped by 4 bases and J by 3 bases; unmatched bases: 7. The CDR3 bases are TGTGCCAGCAGCCCGAACACAGGGGGCGGCTATAATTCACCCCTCCACTTT. Protein: CASSPNTGGGYNSPLHF.

A few counts support this clone. The chain has TRBV6-1 and TRBJ1-6, with 9 bases matching TRBD1. V was pared by 0 bases and J by 0 bases, with 3 bases of the junction left unmatched. Germline V gives CDR1 MNHNS, CDR2 SASEGT. The CDR3 contains 18 residues. CDR3 residues: CASSEAYRGHSYNSPLHF. CDR3 sequence (DNA): TGTGCCAGCAGTGAAGCGTACAGGGGGCACTCCTATAATTCACCCCTCCACTTT.

This rearrangement joins TRBV19 to TRBJ2-7; D might be TRBD1 (6 bases). The ends were cut back, 3 bases at V and 3 bases at J, with 12 bases in the middle. Germline loops: CDR1 LNHDA, CDR2 SQIVND (reference sequence). This CDR3 is 14 amino acids long. CDR3 bases: TGTGCCAGTAGTATGCCGGGACATCACTACGAGCAGTACTTC. This translates into CASSMPGHHYEQYF.

The chain combines TRBV6-5 with TRBJ2-7, with 7 positions matching TRBD1. The germline gives CDR1 MNHEY, CDR2 SVGAGI. The V and J ends lost 3 bases and 3 bases, in that order; junction bases with no gene match: 5. The CDR3 totals 14 residues. In nucleotides, the CDR3 is TGTGCCAGCAGTTATGGACAGGAATACTACGAGCAGTACTTC. Encoded protein: CASSYGQEYYEQYF.

The chain carries TRBV29-1 and TRBJ2-7; 7 bases agree with TRBD1. In germline, CDR1 is SQVTM, CDR2 ANQGSEA. The CDR3 has 12 amino acids. V was clipped by 7 bases and J by 3 bases; unmatched bases: 6. The CDR3, as DNA: TGCAGCGCCGGGGACAGTTACTACGAGCAGTACTTC. Encoded protein: CSAGDSYYEQYF.

The chain has TRBV29-1 and TRBJ2-3; 15 bases align to TRBD2. Germline assignment: CDR1 SQVTM and CDR2 ANQGSEA. This CDR3 contains 15 residues. Trimming cost V 6 bases and J 4 bases; bases outside gene matches: 5. CDR3 amino acids: CSVAGLAGGPDTQYF. Here the CDR3 DNA reads TGCAGCGTGGCCGGACTAGCGGGGGGGCCAGATACGCAGTATTTT.